The clone carrying this TCR beta chain came up a few times. This sample is part of a study of human T cells and chemical hapten exposure. MiXCR, applied by TCRdb to the 5' RACE reads, yields one record per CDR3 protein. The profile shows more than 60,000 distinct CDR3 sequences, about 16% of them singletons. The study extracted total RNA from unfractionated whole blood. Per the germline V gene, CDR1 is DFQATT and CDR2 is SNEGSKA (reference sequence). The CDR3 loop spans 14 amino acids. With 1 base removed from V and 2 bases from J, the gap between germline ends came to 12 bases. This TCR came from a female donor in good health. The chain combines TRBV20-1 with TRBJ2-7; D gene ambiguous. CDR3 sequence: CSARGDTATYEQYF. The CDR3 coding sequence is TGCAGTGCTAGAGGTGACACCGCCACCTACGAGCAGTACTTC.